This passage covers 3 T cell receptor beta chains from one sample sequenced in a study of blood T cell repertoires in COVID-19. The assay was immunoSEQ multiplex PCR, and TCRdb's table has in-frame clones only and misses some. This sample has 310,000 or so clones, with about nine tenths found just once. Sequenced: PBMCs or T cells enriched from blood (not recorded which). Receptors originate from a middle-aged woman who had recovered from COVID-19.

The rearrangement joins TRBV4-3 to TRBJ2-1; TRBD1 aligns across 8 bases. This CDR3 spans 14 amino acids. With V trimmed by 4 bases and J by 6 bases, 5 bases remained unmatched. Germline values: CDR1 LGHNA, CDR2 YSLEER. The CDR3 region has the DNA TGCGCCAGCAGCCCGGGACAGGTAGCCAATGAGCAGTTCTTC. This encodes CASSPGQVANEQFF.

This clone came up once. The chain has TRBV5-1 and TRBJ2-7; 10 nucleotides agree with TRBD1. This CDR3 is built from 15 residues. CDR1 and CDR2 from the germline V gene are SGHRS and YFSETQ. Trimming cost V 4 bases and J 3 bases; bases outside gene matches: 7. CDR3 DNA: TGCGCCAGCAGCCCGGGACAGGGGATGGTCTACGAGCAGTACTTC. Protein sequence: CASSPGQGMVYEQYF. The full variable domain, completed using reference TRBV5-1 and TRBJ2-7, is KAGVTQTPRYLIKTRGQQVTLSCSPISGHRSVSWYQQTPGQGLQFLFEYFSETQRNKGNFPGRFSGRQFSNSRSEMNVSTLELGDSALYLCASSPGQGMVYEQYFGPGTRLTVT.

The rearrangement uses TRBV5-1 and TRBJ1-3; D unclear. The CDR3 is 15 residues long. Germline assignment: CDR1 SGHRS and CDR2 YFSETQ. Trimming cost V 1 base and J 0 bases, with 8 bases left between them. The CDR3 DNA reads TGCGCCAGCAGCTTGTTTAGTAGCTCTGGAAACACCATATATTTT. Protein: CASSLFSSSGNTIYF.